Listed below are T cell receptor beta chains from one sample, sequenced in a study of shared T cell receptors in the human thymus. Libraries were prepared by immunoSEQ multiplex PCR; TCRdb keeps only in-frame clonotypes and omits some of them. The sample lists 700,000 or so clones, over 75% occurring once. This sample also belongs to another study, concerning human thymus T cells.

Input material: thymocytes. The receptors come from a girl younger than two with a congenital heart defect. CDR3s include the opening cysteine and the closing phenylalanine or tryptophan. The order of the fields is CDR3 protein, CDR3 DNA, D gene, J gene, V gene, clone size. A D gene is named only where the DNA matches it firmly. A row's size may be missing; if present it is once, few, many or a size class.

CDR3 protein: CATSRADRKGSYNSPLHF
CDR3 DNA: TGTGCCACCAGCAGAGCCGACAGGAAAGGGTCCTATAATTCACCCCTCCACTTT
D gene: -
J gene: TRBJ1-6
V gene: TRBV15
clone size: -

CDR3 protein: CASSSLKAGPRTDTQYF
CDR3 DNA: TGCGCCAGCAGCTCCCTAAAAGCGGGGCCGCGCACAGATACGCAGTATTTT
D gene: TRBD2
J gene: TRBJ2-3
V gene: TRBV5-1
clone size: once

CDR3 protein: CASSLGGQGPTYEQYF
CDR3 DNA: TGTGCCAGCAGCCTGGGAGGGCAGGGCCCCACTTACGAGCAGTACTTC
D gene: TRBD2
J gene: TRBJ2-7
V gene: TRBV7-2
clone size: -

CDR3 protein: CASSQEWPVSYNEQFF
CDR3 DNA: TGCGCCAGCAGCCAAGAGTGGCCAGTCTCCTACAATGAGCAGTTCTTC
D gene: -
J gene: TRBJ2-1
V gene: TRBV4-1
clone size: -

CDR3 protein: CSARQGGRTEAFF
CDR3 DNA: TGCAGCGCGCGACAGGGAGGTAGGACTGAAGCTTTCTTT
D gene: TRBD1
J gene: TRBJ1-1
V gene: TRBV29-1
clone size: once

CDR3 protein: CASSGGQTEAFF
CDR3 DNA: TGTGCCAGCAGCGGGGGTCAAACTGAAGCTTTCTTT
D gene: -
J gene: TRBJ1-1
V gene: TRBV6-6
clone size: -

CDR3 protein: CSGADSSSNNEKLFF
CDR3 DNA: TGCAGCGGCGCCGACAGCTCAAGTAATAATGAAAAACTGTTTTTT
D gene: -
J gene: TRBJ1-4
V gene: TRBV29-1
clone size: -

CDR3 protein: CASSYTPRGTDGYTF
CDR3 DNA: TGTGCCAGCAGTTACACCCCCCGGGGGACCGATGGCTACACCTTC
D gene: -
J gene: TRBJ1-2
V gene: TRBV6-5
clone size: -

CDR3 protein: CASSSSGTGVAEQFF
CDR3 DNA: TGCGCCAGCAGCTCCTCCGGGACAGGGGTGGCTGAGCAGTTCTTC
D gene: TRBD1
J gene: TRBJ2-1
V gene: TRBV5-1
clone size: once

CDR3 protein: CASSSLDFAPYEQYF
CDR3 DNA: TGTGCCAGCAGCTCCCTGGACTTCGCTCCCTACGAGCAGTACTTC
D gene: -
J gene: TRBJ2-7
V gene: TRBV14
clone size: -

CDR3 protein: CASSVLAVSYNEQFF
CDR3 DNA: TGTGCCAGCAGCGTACTAGCGGTCTCCTACAATGAGCAGTTCTTC
D gene: TRBD2
J gene: TRBJ2-1
V gene: TRBV9
clone size: -

CDR3 protein: CASSENLRGSSVTEAFF
CDR3 DNA: TGTGCCAGCAGTGAGAACCTCAGGGGGAGTTCGGTCACTGAAGCTTTCTTT
D gene: TRBD1
J gene: TRBJ1-1
V gene: TRBV25-1
clone size: -

CDR3 protein: CASSIIRTENTGELFF
CDR3 DNA: TGTGCCAGTAGTATAATAAGGACAGAGAACACCGGGGAGCTGTTTTTT
D gene: -
J gene: TRBJ2-2
V gene: TRBV19
clone size: -

CDR3 protein: CASTPSGTEAFF
CDR3 DNA: TGTGCCAGCACTCCGTCGGGCACTGAAGCTTTCTTT
D gene: -
J gene: TRBJ1-1
V gene: TRBV2
clone size: -

CDR3 protein: CASSHWTASSYNEQFF
CDR3 DNA: TGTGCCAGCAGCCATTGGACAGCGAGCTCCTACAATGAGCAGTTCTTC
D gene: -
J gene: TRBJ2-1
V gene: TRBV7-9
clone size: -

CDR3 protein: CASSSGDLNNEQFF
CDR3 DNA: TGCGCCAGCAGCTCGGGGGATTTAAACAATGAGCAGTTCTTC
D gene: -
J gene: TRBJ2-1
V gene: TRBV5-1
clone size: -

CDR3 protein: CASSQTVRPLPNTEAFF
CDR3 DNA: TGTGCCAGCAGCCAAACAGTCAGACCCCTCCCGAACACTGAAGCTTTCTTT
D gene: -
J gene: TRBJ1-1
V gene: TRBV27
clone size: -

CDR3 protein: CASSPGKSTNEKLFF
CDR3 DNA: TGTGCCAGCAGCCCGGGGAAGTCAACTAATGAAAAACTGTTTTTT
D gene: -
J gene: TRBJ1-4
V gene: TRBV7-6
clone size: -

CDR3 protein: CASSPSTSGGPLAKNIQYF
CDR3 DNA: TGCGCCAGCAGCCCGTCGACTAGCGGGGGACCCTTAGCCAAAAACATTCAGTACTTC
D gene: TRBD2
J gene: TRBJ2-4
V gene: TRBV5-1
clone size: -

CDR3 protein: CASSFGHRYEQFF
CDR3 DNA: TGTGCCAGCAGCTTTGGGCATAGGTATGAGCAGTTCTTC
D gene: -
J gene: TRBJ2-1
V gene: TRBV28
clone size: -

CDR3 protein: CASSRTGGKDTQYF
CDR3 DNA: TGTGCCAGCAGTAGGACAGGCGGGAAAGATACGCAGTATTTT
D gene: -
J gene: TRBJ2-3
V gene: TRBV6-1
clone size: -

CDR3 protein: CASSRTLGDKQYF
CDR3 DNA: TGCGCCAGCAGCCGGACCCTTGGGGACAAGCAGTACTTC
D gene: -
J gene: TRBJ2-7
V gene: TRBV4-1
clone size: -

CDR3 protein: CASSYGQGEHNQPQHF
CDR3 DNA: TGTGCCAGCAGTTACGGACAGGGAGAACACAATCAGCCCCAGCATTTT
D gene: TRBD1
J gene: TRBJ1-5
V gene: TRBV28
clone size: -

CDR3 protein: CASSSTGHGYTF
CDR3 DNA: TGTGCCAGCTCAAGTACAGGGCACGGCTACACCTTC
D gene: -
J gene: TRBJ1-2
V gene: TRBV18
clone size: few

CDR3 protein: CASSLGGTTGRSYEQYF
CDR3 DNA: TGTGCCAGCAGCTTAGGAGGAACGACAGGGAGATCCTACGAGCAGTACTTC
D gene: TRBD1
J gene: TRBJ2-7
V gene: TRBV7-9
clone size: once

CDR3 protein: CASSYRVHEKLFF
CDR3 DNA: TGTGCCAGCAGTTACAGGGTTCATGAAAAACTGTTTTTT
D gene: -
J gene: TRBJ1-4
V gene: TRBV27
clone size: -

CDR3 protein: CASSLGRTGADTQYF
CDR3 DNA: TGTGCCAGCAGCTTGGGGAGGACAGGGGCAGATACGCAGTATTTT
D gene: TRBD1
J gene: TRBJ2-3
V gene: TRBV5-6
clone size: -

CDR3 protein: CASSQIPGLAGRTGELFF
CDR3 DNA: TGCGCCAGCAGCCAGATCCCGGGACTAGCGGGGAGGACCGGGGAGCTGTTTTTT
D gene: TRBD2
J gene: TRBJ2-2
V gene: TRBV4-3
clone size: -

CDR3 protein: CASSLNVGWSTEAFF
CDR3 DNA: TGCGCCAGCAGCTTGAACGTGGGTTGGAGCACTGAAGCTTTCTTT
D gene: -
J gene: TRBJ1-1
V gene: TRBV5-1
clone size: -

CDR3 protein: CASSLDVGRTYNEQFF
CDR3 DNA: TGTGCCAGCAGCTTAGATGTCGGCAGGACCTACAATGAGCAGTTCTTC
D gene: -
J gene: TRBJ2-1
V gene: TRBV11-2
clone size: few

CDR3 protein: CASSLNLSGDTEAFF
CDR3 DNA: TGTGCCAGCAGCTTGAATCTTTCGGGGGACACTGAAGCTTTCTTT
D gene: -
J gene: TRBJ1-1
V gene: TRBV7-9
clone size: -

CDR3 protein: CASSLGPEQGAPNYGYTF
CDR3 DNA: TGCGCCAGCAGCTTAGGCCCGGAACAGGGGGCACCAAACTATGGCTACACCTTC
D gene: TRBD1
J gene: TRBJ1-2
V gene: TRBV5-1
clone size: -

CDR3 protein: CASSERDQTGRNQPQHF
CDR3 DNA: TGTGCCAGCAGTGAAAGGGATCAGACAGGGCGCAATCAGCCCCAGCATTTT
D gene: TRBD1
J gene: TRBJ1-5
V gene: TRBV2
clone size: -

CDR3 protein: CASSFFGQNYGYTF
CDR3 DNA: TGTGCCAGCAGCTTCTTCGGACAAAACTATGGCTACACCTTC
D gene: -
J gene: TRBJ1-2
V gene: TRBV7-9
clone size: -

CDR3 protein: CASSYSRGSEQYF
CDR3 DNA: TGTGCCAGCAGTTACTCGAGAGGAAGCGAGCAGTACTTC
D gene: -
J gene: TRBJ2-7
V gene: TRBV6-5
clone size: -

CDR3 protein: CATSRDPTENEKLFF
CDR3 DNA: TGTGCCACCAGCAGGGATCCCACAGAAAATGAAAAACTGTTTTTT
D gene: -
J gene: TRBJ1-4
V gene: TRBV15
clone size: -

CDR3 protein: CASSGGTEGPLNTEAFF
CDR3 DNA: TGCGCCAGCAGTGGGGGGACAGAAGGGCCCCTGAACACTGAAGCTTTCTTT
D gene: TRBD1
J gene: TRBJ1-1
V gene: TRBV10-2
clone size: -

CDR3 protein: CASSHPRMEQYF
CDR3 DNA: TGTGCCAGCAGCCATCCTAGGATGGAGCAGTACTTC
D gene: -
J gene: TRBJ2-7
V gene: TRBV7-2
clone size: few

CDR3 protein: CASSPGTPGGPGELFF
CDR3 DNA: TGTGCCAGCAGCCCCGGGACCCCGGGGGGGCCCGGGGAGCTGTTTTTT
D gene: TRBD2
J gene: TRBJ2-2
V gene: TRBV7-6
clone size: -

CDR3 protein: CASSYSVSRVGEQYF
CDR3 DNA: TGTGCCAGCAGTTACTCTGTGAGCAGGGTGGGGGAGCAGTACTTC
D gene: -
J gene: TRBJ2-7
V gene: TRBV6-5
clone size: -

CDR3 protein: CASSRVNEKLFF
CDR3 DNA: TGTGCCAGCAGTCGAGTGAATGAAAAACTGTTTTTT
D gene: -
J gene: TRBJ1-4
V gene: TRBV6-5
clone size: -

CDR3 protein: CASSFPEPDRGEPKNIQYF
CDR3 DNA: TGTGCCAGCAGTTTCCCCGAGCCGGACAGGGGAGAACCCAAAAACATTCAGTACTTC
D gene: TRBD1
J gene: TRBJ2-4
V gene: TRBV28
clone size: -

CDR3 protein: CASSFRGETQYF
CDR3 DNA: TGTGCCAGCAGTTTTAGGGGGGAGACCCAGTACTTC
D gene: -
J gene: TRBJ2-5
V gene: TRBV6-1
clone size: -

CDR3 protein: CASRPLGQLRGYTF
CDR3 DNA: TGTGCCAGTAGACCCCTTGGGCAGCTCCGTGGCTACACCTTC
D gene: -
J gene: TRBJ1-2
V gene: TRBV19
clone size: -

CDR3 protein: CASSQVRGGQPQHF
CDR3 DNA: TGCGCCAGCAGCCAAGTAAGGGGCGGCCAGCCCCAGCATTTT
D gene: -
J gene: TRBJ1-5
V gene: TRBV4-1
clone size: -

CDR3 protein: CATSRESEQNYGYTF
CDR3 DNA: TGTGCCACCAGCAGAGAGTCCGAACAGAACTATGGCTACACCTTC
D gene: -
J gene: TRBJ1-2
V gene: TRBV15
clone size: few

CDR3 protein: CASSLIPGQGTMNLFF
CDR3 DNA: TGTGCCAGCAGCTTGATACCGGGACAGGGAACAATGAACCTGTTTTTT
D gene: TRBD1
J gene: TRBJ1-4
V gene: TRBV5-6
clone size: -

CDR3 protein: CASSDNGPDGYTF
CDR3 DNA: TGTGCCAGCAGCGACAACGGTCCGGATGGCTACACCTTC
D gene: -
J gene: TRBJ1-2
V gene: TRBV14
clone size: once

CDR3 protein: CASSLGAPAGSALHF
CDR3 DNA: TGTGCCAGCAGCTTAGGAGCACCTGCCGGTTCGGCCCTCCACTTT
D gene: -
J gene: TRBJ1-6
V gene: TRBV7-3
clone size: -

CDR3 protein: CASISGVGDISNQPQHF
CDR3 DNA: TGTGCCAGCATCTCTGGGGTAGGGGACATCTCCAATCAGCCCCAGCATTTT
D gene: -
J gene: TRBJ1-5
V gene: TRBV28
clone size: few

CDR3 protein: CASSYKGGANTGELFF
CDR3 DNA: TGTGCCAGCAGCTATAAGGGGGGGGCGAACACCGGGGAGCTGTTTTTT
D gene: -
J gene: TRBJ2-2
V gene: TRBV5-6
clone size: once

CDR3 protein: CASRGGLNSPLHF
CDR3 DNA: TGTGCCAGCAGGGGGGGGTTAAATTCACCCCTCCACTTT
D gene: -
J gene: TRBJ1-6
V gene: TRBV13
clone size: -

CDR3 protein: CASSYVDPPQGLQETQYF
CDR3 DNA: TGCGCCAGCAGTTATGTGGATCCCCCACAGGGGCTACAAGAGACCCAGTACTTC
D gene: TRBD1
J gene: TRBJ2-5
V gene: TRBV5-1
clone size: -

CDR3 protein: CASSDRAPDNEQFF
CDR3 DNA: TGTGCCAGCAGTGACAGGGCGCCAGACAATGAGCAGTTCTTC
D gene: -
J gene: TRBJ2-1
V gene: TRBV6-1
clone size: few

CDR3 protein: CASTISTAGSNNEQFF
CDR3 DNA: TGTGCCAGCACTATAAGCACAGCGGGGTCCAACAATGAGCAGTTCTTC
D gene: TRBD2
J gene: TRBJ2-1
V gene: TRBV27
clone size: -

CDR3 protein: CASSGPDRVHIDGYTF
CDR3 DNA: TGCGCCAGCAGCGGCCCGGACAGGGTTCATATCGATGGCTACACCTTC
D gene: TRBD1
J gene: TRBJ1-2
V gene: TRBV5-1
clone size: once

CDR3 protein: CATSSYEGLAGGPHAAGELFF
CDR3 DNA: TGTGCCACCAGCTCATACGAGGGACTAGCGGGGGGGCCTCATGCGGCCGGGGAGCTGTTTTTT
D gene: TRBD2
J gene: TRBJ2-2
V gene: TRBV15
clone size: -